Presented here are 4 T cell receptor beta chains from one specimen sequenced in a study of blood T cell repertoires in COVID-19. Some clones are missing from TCRdb's copy, which holds only in-frame ones; the method was immunoSEQ multiplex PCR. The sample lists approximately 360,000 clones; around 90% were seen once. Sequenced sample: peripheral blood. These receptors were collected from a young man with active or convalescent COVID-19.

The V gene is TRBV6-5, the J gene TRBJ1-2; possible D gene TRBD1, 6 bases. Germline lookup yields CDR1 MNHEY and CDR2 SVGAGI. Trimming shortened V by 1 base and J by 2 bases, and 11 bases separated the two germline ends. This CDR3 contains 15 residues. The CDR3 reads CASSYYRGANYGYTF. The CDR3, as DNA: TGTGCCAGCAGTTACTATCGGGGGGCCAACTATGGCTACACCTTC.

The CDR3 coding sequence is TGTGCCAGCTCACCATACGACAGGTCCTACAATGAGCAGTTCTTC. Translation: CASSPYDRSYNEQFF. The chain couples TRBV18 to TRBJ2-1; D perhaps matches TRBD1 (6 bases). The CDR3 is made up of 15 amino acids. The V and J ends lost 2 bases and 1 base respectively, with 9 bases between them. The V gene's germline CDR1 is KGHSH and CDR2 LQKENI. Complete variable domain (other parts from reference TRBV18 and TRBJ2-1): NAGVMQNPRHLVRRRGQEARLRCSPMKGHSHVYWYRQLPEEGLKFMVYLQKENIIDESGMPKERFSAEFPKEGPSILRIQQVVRGDSAAYFCASSPYDRSYNEQFFGPGTRLTVL.

The V and J genes are TRBV10-2 and TRBJ2-3, with D possibly matching TRBD1 (5 bases). The V gene's germline CDR1 is WSHSY and CDR2 SAAADI. The CDR3 runs 16 residues. Between the trimmed V and J ends, which lost 0 bases and 0 bases, there was a span of 10 bases. CDR3 nucleotide sequence: TGCGCCAGCAGTGAGTCAGGCCACAGGAGCACAGATACGCAGTATTTT. Encoded protein: CASSESGHRSTDTQYF.

V is TRBV7-9 and J is TRBJ1-1; TRBD1 agrees at 10 bases. Trimming removed 5 bases from V and 0 bases from J; junction bases left unmatched: 9. CDR3 length: 17 amino acids. From germline, CDR1 is SEHNR and CDR2 FQNEAQ (reference sequence). CDR3 sequence: CASSRTGTGVMNTEAFF. The CDR3 DNA follows: TGTGCCAGCAGCCGAACCGGGACAGGGGTCATGAACACTGAAGCTTTCTTT.